This T cell receptor (beta chain) derives from a study of cytomegalovirus exposure and HLA in healthy donors listed by TCRdb under 2017. Concerning the study at large: An earlier analysis of approximately 600 of the donors reported more than 250 Gb of sequence data and about 100 million unique TCR beta sequences from 190 million or so T cells. Typing coverage varied by locus: about 629-640 donors for A, B, C, DRB1 and DQB1; approximately 560 for DQA1; approximately 570 for DPA1; 450 to 480 for DPB1. The study combined high-throughput TCR immunosequencing, statistical association of individual TCRs with disease status, and machine learning to predict cytomegalovirus infection status. Both class I and class II loci were covered by HLA typing, at four-digit resolution. The later analysis used no new phenotypic data to find candidate immune exposures, relying instead on TCR beta sequences and their occurrence across donors. The study was designed to test whether signatures of past pathogen exposure could be identified by cataloging public T cell receptors. A later genetic analysis used genome-wide SNP genotypes for about three fifths of the 666 donors, treating that subset as a discovery cohort. A later analysis re-examined previously published TCR beta repertoires from 500 to 700 donors and added high-resolution HLA genotyping to investigate patterns of TCR occurrence. To decide whether each TCR beta V gene segment behaved as functional or pseudogenic, an earlier analysis of some 600 of the donors relied on high-throughput TCR beta sequencing. Donor age, sex, ethnicity and CMV serostatus were compiled alongside the repertoire data. An early release that covered about 600 HLA-typed donors contained approximately 300 gigabases of sequencing data and 80 million or so unique TCR sequences. Besides the first cohort of approximately 670 subjects, a separate validation cohort made up of about 120 different subjects was used. Every repertoire in the discovery cohort had been generated on one and the same sequencing platform. Using immunosequencing, the study profiled T cell repertoires from about 620 subjects and related those repertoires to cytomegalovirus serostatus. Five DR-DQ haplotypes were treated as single units for association and clustering because of strong linkage in the cohort. Across 300 to 400 genotyped donors of the cohort, an average of roughly 250,000 unique TCR beta nucleotide sequences per donor were sequenced, and 15% to 20% of those sequences were non-productive. Of the 350 to 400 genotyped donors, over 70% fell in the genetic ancestry cluster associated with self-reported Caucasian donors. What the study reported, not specific to this receptor: Because HLA typing was missing for some donors at each locus, association tests included only the typed subset. Because the 87-base-pair reads could not distinguish some IMGT-functional V segments, including TRBV6-2 and TRBV6-3, those segments were excluded. A later analysis associated 16,951 TCR beta sequences with specific HLA alleles at a false discovery rate of 0.05. The presence/absence analyses assumed that sequencing depth was roughly uniform across donors, and that assumption may not be true. Broadly in line with IMGT annotations, most TCR beta V segments showed up in productive rearrangements about 87% or about 30% of the time in an earlier analysis of approximately 640 of the donors. Most CMV-associated TCR beta chains appeared to be HLA-restricted in a later analysis, and the HLA associations seemed to be driven largely by CMV exposure. A cluster of highly shared sequence variants was judged likely to represent a technical artifact of the sequencing pipeline. According to a later analysis, parvovirus B19, influenza, CMV and Epstein-Barr virus appeared linked to several top co-occurrence clusters. In a later analysis, the rate of TCR association differed among HLA loci, with DRB1 alleles having the most associated TCRs and HLA-C alleles having the fewest. A later analysis found that HLA-associated TCR beta chains were more clonally expanded and had lower generation probabilities than equally common non-associated chains. The classifier was reported to diagnose cytomegalovirus status with high specificity and sensitivity in both the original and validation cohorts. A further reported finding was that TCR beta sequences accurately predicted the HLA-A and HLA-B alleles for most subjects in the first cohort. When HLA alleles, especially DR and DQ, strongly co-occurred, TCR associations were difficult to assign to individual alleles. The authors suggested that the approach could potentially be extended to other disease states and immunological phenotypes. Correlated functional status among segregating V segments might be attributable to linkage disequilibrium, but an unknown experimental factor could not be ruled out. Three of the identified cytomegalovirus-associated TCR beta chains were confirmed in vitro to be specific for cytomegalovirus antigens. The study gave a list of over 150 TCR beta chains associated with cytomegalovirus. Compared with the approximately 710-donor mean, donors in an Asian-associated ancestry cluster had fewer N-insertions in productive TCRs, according to a later genetic analysis. This cohort had only TCR beta chains sequenced, and the lack of alpha or paired-chain data limited which features could be detected. A later genetic analysis associated a missense DCLRE1C variant with V-gene and J-gene trimming of TCR beta chains, and an independent cohort replicated the association. Most TCR sequences were observed very rarely across donors, whereas some public TCRs were present in many individuals. Immune exposure information for the cohort was limited to CMV serostatus. Because counts were too low, roughly 16 rarely observed V segments, including chromosome 9 orphons, were left out of the earlier analysis of some 600 of the donors.

The germline V gene (reference sequence) gives CDR1 as SEHNR and CDR2 as FQNEAQ. CDR3 length: 15 amino acids, cysteine to phenylalanine. Of all the DNA, just the CDR3 is kept, 45 bases in frame from base 1. Trimming takes 4 bases from V and 4 bases from J, and the germline ends sit 14 bases apart. To note about this clone: Its target antigen remains unknown. Base qualities were left out, and no much larger clone turns up one base away.

Library method: the immunoSEQ multiplex PCR assay. The multiplex PCR relied on a mix of 60 forward primers for TCR Vbeta segments and 13 reverse primers for TCR Jbeta segments. A multiplex PCR assay on genomic DNA amplified the CDR3 region of rearranged TCR beta genes. Amplified TCR beta libraries were sequenced as 87-base-pair reads on the Illumina HiSeq System. On the authors' methods: A later analysis counted tens of millions of unique TCR beta chains across the 650 to 700 repertoires, and roughly 10 million of these chains were shared by at least two donors. A nearest-neighbor algorithm error-corrected the raw reads and collapsed the reads into unique sequences, merging closely related sequences to remove PCR and sequencing errors. Alignment of CDR3 sequences to IMGT reference sequences was used to assign V, D and J gene segments. For a sequence to be retained, at least a six-nucleotide match to both a V gene segment and a J gene segment was required. Rearrangements were called productive when the CDR3 lacked stop codons and stayed in frame with V and J; all others were non-productive. Following IMGT convention, CDR3 was defined as the stretch from the second conserved V-encoded cysteine to the conserved J-encoded phenylalanine. The earlier analysis of 500 to 600 of the donors excluded sequences that lacked an unambiguous match to a single V gene segment. In an earlier analysis of 587 of the donors, V segments were called functional above 56.7% productive rearrangements and were called segregating when the between-donor standard deviation exceeded 5%. A statistical classification framework was built to diagnose cytomegalovirus status from the catalog of TCR beta chain sequences. In a later analysis, TCR nucleotide sequences were compared against IMGT/GENE-DB human TR gene sequences so that V and J genes could be assigned. Using the TCRdist pipeline, a later analysis assigned CDR3 sequences along with most-parsimonious VDJ recombination scenarios. In a later analysis, every TCR beta chain was defined by the combination of its CDR3 amino acid sequence and its V-gene family, and reads without a unique V-gene family were dropped. To address suspected cross-contamination and a sequencing artifact, a later analysis removed some 620 highly shared, low-generation-probability nucleotide sequences. In a later analysis, a clonal expansion index was calculated for each public chain from normalized within-repertoire ranks of inferred template counts. A later analysis computed generation probabilities with a VDJ recombination model fitted to out-of-frame rearrangements, and checked the results against IGoR. In a later analysis, TCR-TCR, TCR-HLA and TCR-CMV co-occurrence was scored with hypergeometric tests, and a repertoire-size bias correction was applied to TCR pairs. To estimate false discovery rates, a later analysis permuted the HLA or CMV assignments 20 times. In a later analysis, co-occurring TCRs were grouped using DBSCAN, and TCRdist sequence similarity was added for clustering within HLA-allele-positive subsets. Repertoires with fewer than 30,000 or more than 120,000 public chains, plus five repertoires with anomalous nucleotide sharing, were excluded from co-occurrence clustering. TCRdb obtained this table from immuneACCESS and retained in-frame rearrangements with V and J assigned. These tables miss some clones; where compared with another copy, unresolved V genes account for less than half of the shortfall, and the remainder is unexplained. D and trimming come from the DNA, and the V and J calls and clone size come from that table. The sample contains under 200,000 clones, 70% to 80% of them found a single time. The ten most abundant clones make up under 2.5% of the sample.

The cohort was made up of around 720 healthy bone marrow donors. At the time of sampling, every cohort member was nominally healthy, though immune exposures that went unrecorded were likely present. The donor was CMV seropositive and belonged to the group of some 290 seropositive cohort members. A peripheral blood sample was provided by each donor, and peripheral blood mononuclear cells were used for TCR beta sequencing. The Qiagen DNeasy Blood Extraction Kit was used to extract genomic DNA from the blood cell samples. The chain is assembled from TRBV7-9 and TRBJ1-3; the D gene is perhaps TRBD1, on 5 matching bases. Input material: PBMCs. This clonotype was sampled from a woman in her twenties or thirties in good health and CMV-seropositive. The CDR3 has the sequence CASSSSTGEGNTIYF. The DNA is TGTGCCAGCAGCTCCTCGACGGGGGAGGGAAACACCATATATTTT.